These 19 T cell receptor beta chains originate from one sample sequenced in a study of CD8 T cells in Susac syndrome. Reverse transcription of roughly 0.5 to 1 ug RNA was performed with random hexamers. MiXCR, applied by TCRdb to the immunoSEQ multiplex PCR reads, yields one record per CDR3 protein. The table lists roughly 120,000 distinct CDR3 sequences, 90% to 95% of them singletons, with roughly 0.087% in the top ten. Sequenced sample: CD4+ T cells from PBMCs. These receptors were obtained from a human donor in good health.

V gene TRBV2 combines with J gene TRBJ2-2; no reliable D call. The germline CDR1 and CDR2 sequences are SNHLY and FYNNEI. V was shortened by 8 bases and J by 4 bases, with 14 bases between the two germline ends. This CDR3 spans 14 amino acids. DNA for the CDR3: TGTGCCAGCGACGAGCAGGCCTCCACCGGGGAGCTGTTTTTT. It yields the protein CASDEQASTGELFF.

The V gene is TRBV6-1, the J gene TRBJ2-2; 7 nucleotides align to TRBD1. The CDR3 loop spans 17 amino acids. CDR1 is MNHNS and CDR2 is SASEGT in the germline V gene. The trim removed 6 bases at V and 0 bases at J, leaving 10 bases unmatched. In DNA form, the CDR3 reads TGTGCCAGCAGAAACCAAGGGGGCCCGTCGAACACCGGGGAGCTGTTTTTT. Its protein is CASRNQGGPSNTGELFF.

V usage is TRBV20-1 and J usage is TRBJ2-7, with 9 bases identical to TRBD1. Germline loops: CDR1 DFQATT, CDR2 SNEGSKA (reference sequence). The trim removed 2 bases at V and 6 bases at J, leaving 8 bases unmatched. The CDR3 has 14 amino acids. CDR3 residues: CSARSGTGWGEQYF. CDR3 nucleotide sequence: TGCAGTGCTAGATCCGGGACAGGGTGGGGCGAGCAGTACTTC.

DNA for the CDR3: TGTGCCAGCAGCGACAAGTTTCTAACCTACGAGCAGTACTTC. Amino acid sequence: CASSDKFLTYEQYF. V gene TRBV2 combines with J gene TRBJ2-7; no definite D call. The CDR3 spans 14 residues. CDR1 and CDR2 (germline): SNHLY, FYNNEI. The ends were cut back, 6 bases at V and 2 bases at J, with 14 bases in the middle.

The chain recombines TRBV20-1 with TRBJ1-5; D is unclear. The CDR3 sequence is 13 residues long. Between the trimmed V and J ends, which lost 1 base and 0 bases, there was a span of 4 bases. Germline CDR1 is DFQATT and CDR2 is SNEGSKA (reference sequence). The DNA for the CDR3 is TGCAGTGCTAGAGGGAGTAGCAATCAGCCCCAGCATTTT. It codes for CSARGSSNQPQHF.

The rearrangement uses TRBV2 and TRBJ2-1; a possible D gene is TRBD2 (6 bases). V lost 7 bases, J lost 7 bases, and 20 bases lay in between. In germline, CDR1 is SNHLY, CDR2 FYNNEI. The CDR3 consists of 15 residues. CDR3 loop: CASIRNGGRNNEQFF. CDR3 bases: TGTGCCAGCATCCGAAACGGGGGAAGGAATAATGAGCAGTTCTTC. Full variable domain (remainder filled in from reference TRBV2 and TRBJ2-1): EPEVTQTPSHQVTQMGQEVILRCVPISNHLYFYWYRQILGQKVEFLVSFYNNEISEKSEIFDDQFSVERPDGSNFTLKIRSTKLEDSAMYFCASIRNGGRNNEQFFGPGTRLTVL.

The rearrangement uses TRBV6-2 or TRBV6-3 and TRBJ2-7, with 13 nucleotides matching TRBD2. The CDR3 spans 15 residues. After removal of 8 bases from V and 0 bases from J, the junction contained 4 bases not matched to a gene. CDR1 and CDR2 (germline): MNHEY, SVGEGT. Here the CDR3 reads CASSRTSGSSYEQYF. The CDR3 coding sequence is TGTGCCAGCTCCCGGACTAGCGGGAGCTCCTACGAGCAGTACTTC.

CDR3 in amino acids: CASSLWTGGGETQYF. The CDR3 DNA sequence: TGTGCCAGCAGCTTATGGACAGGAGGAGGGGAGACCCAGTACTTC. The chain has TRBV7-9 and TRBJ2-5, with D perhaps TRBD1 (7 bases). CDR3 length equals 15 residues. Germline values: CDR1 SEHNR, CDR2 FQNEAQ (reference sequence). Trimming removed 2 bases from V and 5 bases from J, with 15 bases in between.

In DNA form, the CDR3 reads TGCGCCAGCAGCTCCCGACAGGCGGAAACTGAAGCTTTCTTT. This sequence encodes CASSSRQAETEAFF. The V gene is TRBV5-1, the J gene TRBJ1-1; weak D call: TRBD1 (6 bases). Germline lookup yields CDR1 SGHRS and CDR2 YFSETQ. V lost 3 bases and J lost 5, with 14 bases in between. This CDR3 contains 14 residues. The full variable domain, in which reference TRBV5-1 and TRBJ1-1 provide the parts outside the CDR3, is KAGVTQTPRYLIKTRGQQVTLSCSPISGHRSVSWYQQTPGQGLQFLFEYFSETQRNKGNFPGRFSGRQFSNSRSEMNVSTLELGDSALYLCASSSRQAETEAFFGQGTRLTVV.

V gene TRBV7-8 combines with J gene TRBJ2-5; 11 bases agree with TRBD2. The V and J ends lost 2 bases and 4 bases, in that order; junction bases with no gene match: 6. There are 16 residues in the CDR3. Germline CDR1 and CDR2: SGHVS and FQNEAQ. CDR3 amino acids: CASSLRGLAVGETQYF. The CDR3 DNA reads TGTGCCAGCAGCTTAAGGGGACTAGCGGTAGGAGAGACCCAGTACTTC. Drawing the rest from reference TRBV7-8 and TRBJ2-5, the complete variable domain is GAGVSQSPRYKVAKRGQDVALRCDPISGHVSLFWYQQALGQGPEFLTYFQNEAQLDKSGLPSDRFFAERPEGSVSTLKIQRTQQEDSAVYLCASSLRGLAVGETQYFGPGTRLLVL.

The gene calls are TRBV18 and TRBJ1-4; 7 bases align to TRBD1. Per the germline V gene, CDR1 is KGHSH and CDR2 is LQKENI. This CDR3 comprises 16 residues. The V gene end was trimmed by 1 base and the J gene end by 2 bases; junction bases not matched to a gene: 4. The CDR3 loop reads CASSPRLQGTNEKLFF. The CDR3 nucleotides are TGTGCCAGCTCACCACGATTACAGGGGACTAATGAAAAACTGTTTTTT.

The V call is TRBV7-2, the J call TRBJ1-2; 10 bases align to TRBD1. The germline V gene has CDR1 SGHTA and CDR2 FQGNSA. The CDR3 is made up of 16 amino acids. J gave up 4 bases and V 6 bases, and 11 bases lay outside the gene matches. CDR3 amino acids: CASSSPGQGLGYGYTF. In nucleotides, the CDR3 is TGTGCCAGCAGTTCCCCGGGACAGGGGCTCGGCTATGGCTACACCTTC.

CDR3 DNA sequence: TGTGCCAGCAGCTTAGCGCTGTCTGGAGGGACTGAAGCTTTCTTT. Amino acids: CASSLALSGGTEAFF. This chain connects TRBV7-9 to TRBJ1-1; D gene ambiguous. This CDR3 contains 15 residues. Between the trimmed V and J ends, which lost 0 bases and 5 bases, there was a span of 13 bases. Looked up from germline, CDR1 is SEHNR and CDR2 is FQNEAQ (reference sequence).

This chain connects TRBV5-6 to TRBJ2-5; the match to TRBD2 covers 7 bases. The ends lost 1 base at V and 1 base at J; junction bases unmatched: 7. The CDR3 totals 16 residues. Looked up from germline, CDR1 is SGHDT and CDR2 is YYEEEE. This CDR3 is CASSLRLGEGQETQYF. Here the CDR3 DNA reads TGTGCCAGCAGCTTGCGTTTGGGGGAGGGCCAAGAGACCCAGTACTTC.

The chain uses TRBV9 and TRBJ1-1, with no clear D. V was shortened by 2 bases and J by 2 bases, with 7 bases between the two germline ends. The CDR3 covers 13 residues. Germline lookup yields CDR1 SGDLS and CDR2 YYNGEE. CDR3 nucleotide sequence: TGTGCCAGCAGCGTGGGCAGCAACACTGAAGCTTTCTTT. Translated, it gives CASSVGSNTEAFF.

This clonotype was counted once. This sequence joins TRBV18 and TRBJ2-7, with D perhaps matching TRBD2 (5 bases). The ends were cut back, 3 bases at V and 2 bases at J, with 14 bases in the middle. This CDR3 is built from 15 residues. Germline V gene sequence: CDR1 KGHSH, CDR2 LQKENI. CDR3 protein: CASSPPARRPYEQYF. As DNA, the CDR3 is TGTGCCAGCTCACCGCCCGCCCGGAGGCCCTACGAGCAGTACTTC.

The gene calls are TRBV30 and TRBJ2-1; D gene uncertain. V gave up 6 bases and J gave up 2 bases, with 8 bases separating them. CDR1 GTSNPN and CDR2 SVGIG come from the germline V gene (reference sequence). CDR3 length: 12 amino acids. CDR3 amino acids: CACAEAYNEQFF. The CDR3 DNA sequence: TGTGCCTGTGCCGAGGCCTACAATGAGCAGTTCTTC. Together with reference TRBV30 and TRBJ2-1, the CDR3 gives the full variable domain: SQTIHQWPATLVQPVGSPLSLECTVEGTSNPNLYWYRQAAGRGLQLLFYSVGIGQISSEVPQNLSASRPQDRQFILSSKKLLLSDSGFYLCACAEAYNEQFFGPGTRLTVL.

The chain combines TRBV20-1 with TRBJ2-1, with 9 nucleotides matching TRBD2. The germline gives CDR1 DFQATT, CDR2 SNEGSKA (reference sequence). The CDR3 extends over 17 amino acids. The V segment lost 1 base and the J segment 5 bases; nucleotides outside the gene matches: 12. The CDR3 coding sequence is TGCAGTGCTAGAGGGCTAGCGGGAAGGGGGGTTAACAATGAGCAGTTCTTC. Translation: CSARGLAGRGVNNEQFF.

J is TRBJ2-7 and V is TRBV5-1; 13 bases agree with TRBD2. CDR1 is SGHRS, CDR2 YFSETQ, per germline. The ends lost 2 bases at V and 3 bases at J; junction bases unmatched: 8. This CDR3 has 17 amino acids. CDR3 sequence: CASSFGLAGEEYYEQYF. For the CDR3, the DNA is TGCGCCAGCAGCTTCGGACTAGCGGGAGAGGAGTACTACGAGCAGTACTTC.